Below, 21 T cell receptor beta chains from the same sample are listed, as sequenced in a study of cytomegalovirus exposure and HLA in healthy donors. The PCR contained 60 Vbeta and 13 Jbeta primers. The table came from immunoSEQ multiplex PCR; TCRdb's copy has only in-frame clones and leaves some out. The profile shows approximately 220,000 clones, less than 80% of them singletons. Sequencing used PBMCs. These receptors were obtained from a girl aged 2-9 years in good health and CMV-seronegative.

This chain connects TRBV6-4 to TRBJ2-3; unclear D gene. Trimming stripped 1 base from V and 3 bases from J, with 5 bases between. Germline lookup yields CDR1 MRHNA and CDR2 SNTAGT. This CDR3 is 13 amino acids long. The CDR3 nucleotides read TGTGCCAGCAGTGACTTGGAGACAGATACGCAGTATTTT. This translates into CASSDLETDTQYF.

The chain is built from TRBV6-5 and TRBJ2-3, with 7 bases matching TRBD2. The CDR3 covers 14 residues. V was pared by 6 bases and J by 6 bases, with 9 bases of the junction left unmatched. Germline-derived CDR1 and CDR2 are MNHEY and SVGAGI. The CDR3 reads CASRRSGEADTQYF. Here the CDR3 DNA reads TGTGCCAGCAGGAGGAGCGGGGAGGCGGATACGCAGTATTTT.

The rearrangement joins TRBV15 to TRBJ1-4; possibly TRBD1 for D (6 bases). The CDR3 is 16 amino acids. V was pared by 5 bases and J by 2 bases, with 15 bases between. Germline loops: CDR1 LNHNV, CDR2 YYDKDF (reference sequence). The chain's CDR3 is CATSYTTGSTNEKLFF. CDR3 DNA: TGTGCCACCAGCTATACCACAGGGTCTACTAATGAAAAACTGTTTTTT.

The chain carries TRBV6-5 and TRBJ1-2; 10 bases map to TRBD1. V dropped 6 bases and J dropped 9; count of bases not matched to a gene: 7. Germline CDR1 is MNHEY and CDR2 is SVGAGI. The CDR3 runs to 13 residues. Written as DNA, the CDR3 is TGTGCCAGCAGCCGCACGGGACAGGGGAGCTACACCTTC. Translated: CASSRTGQGSYTF.

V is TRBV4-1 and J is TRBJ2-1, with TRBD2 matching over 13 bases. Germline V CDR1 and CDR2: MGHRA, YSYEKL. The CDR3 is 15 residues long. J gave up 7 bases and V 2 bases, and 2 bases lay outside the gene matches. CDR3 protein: CASSQTSGGENEQFF. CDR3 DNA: TGCGCCAGCAGCCAAACTAGCGGGGGGGAAAATGAGCAGTTCTTC.

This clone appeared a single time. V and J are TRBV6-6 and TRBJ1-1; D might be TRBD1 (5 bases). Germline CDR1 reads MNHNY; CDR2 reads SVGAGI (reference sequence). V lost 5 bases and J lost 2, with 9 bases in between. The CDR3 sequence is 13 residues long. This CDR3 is CASSTGDNTEAFF. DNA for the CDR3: TGTGCCAGCAGTACAGGAGACAACACTGAAGCTTTCTTT.

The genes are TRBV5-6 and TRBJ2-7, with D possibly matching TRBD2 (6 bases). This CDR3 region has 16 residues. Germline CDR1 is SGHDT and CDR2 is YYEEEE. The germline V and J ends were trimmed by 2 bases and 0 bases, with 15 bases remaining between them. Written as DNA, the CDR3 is TGTGCCAGCAGCTTTAGGGCGGGACCCAGCTCCTACGAGCAGTACTTC. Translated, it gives CASSFRAGPSSYEQYF.

The CDR3 here is CASSSRQASQPQHF. The CDR3 DNA reads as TGTGCCAGTAGTTCAAGACAGGCATCTCAGCCCCAGCATTTT. This rearrangement joins TRBV19 to TRBJ1-5, with TRBD1 as a possible D gene (6 bases). With 5 bases removed from V and 6 bases from J, the gap between germline ends came to 14 bases. Germline-derived CDR1 and CDR2 are LNHDA and SQIVND (reference sequence). This CDR3 comprises 14 residues.

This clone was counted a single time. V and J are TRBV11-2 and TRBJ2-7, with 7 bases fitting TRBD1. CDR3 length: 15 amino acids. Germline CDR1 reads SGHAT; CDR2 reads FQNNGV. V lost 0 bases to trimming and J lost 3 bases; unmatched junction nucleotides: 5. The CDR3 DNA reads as TGTGCCAGCAGCTTAGACAGGGACAGAAGCTACGAGCAGTACTTC. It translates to CASSLDRDRSYEQYF.

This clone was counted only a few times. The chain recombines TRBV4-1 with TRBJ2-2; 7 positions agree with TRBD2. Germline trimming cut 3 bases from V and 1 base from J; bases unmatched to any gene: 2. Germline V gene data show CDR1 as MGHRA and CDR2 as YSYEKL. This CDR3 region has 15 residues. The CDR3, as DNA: TGCGCCAGCAGCCACGCTAGCGGGAACACCGGGGAGCTGTTTTTT. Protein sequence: CASSHASGNTGELFF.

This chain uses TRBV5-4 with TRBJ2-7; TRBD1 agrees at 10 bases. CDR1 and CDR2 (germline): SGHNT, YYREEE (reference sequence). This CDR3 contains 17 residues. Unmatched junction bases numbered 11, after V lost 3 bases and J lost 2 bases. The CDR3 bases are TGTGCCAGCAGCTACCAACCCGGGACAGGGGTCCCCTACGAGCAGTACTTC. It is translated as CASSYQPGTGVPYEQYF.

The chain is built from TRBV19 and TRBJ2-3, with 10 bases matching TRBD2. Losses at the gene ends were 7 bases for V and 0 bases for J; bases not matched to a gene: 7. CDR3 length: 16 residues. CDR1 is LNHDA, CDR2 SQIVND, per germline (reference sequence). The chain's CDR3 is CASTTGLAASTDTQYF. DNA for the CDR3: TGTGCCAGTACGACAGGACTAGCGGCTAGCACAGATACGCAGTATTTT. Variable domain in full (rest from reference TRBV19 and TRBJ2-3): DGGITQSPKYLFRKEGQNVTLSCEQNLNHDAMYWYRQDPGQGLRLIYYSQIVNDFQKGDIAEGYSVSREKKESFPLTVTSAQKNPTAFYLCASTTGLAASTDTQYFGPGTRLTVL.

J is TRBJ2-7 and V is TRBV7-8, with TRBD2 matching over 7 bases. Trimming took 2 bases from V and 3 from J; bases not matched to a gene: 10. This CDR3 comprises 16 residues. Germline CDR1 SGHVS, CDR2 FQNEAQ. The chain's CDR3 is CASSLIEAGVSYEQYF. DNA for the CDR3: TGTGCCAGCAGCTTAATCGAGGCGGGAGTCAGCTACGAGCAGTACTTC.

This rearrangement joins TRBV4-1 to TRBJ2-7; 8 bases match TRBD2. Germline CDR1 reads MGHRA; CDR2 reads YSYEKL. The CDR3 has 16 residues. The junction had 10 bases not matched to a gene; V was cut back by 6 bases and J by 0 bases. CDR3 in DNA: TGCGCCAGCAGGCTAAGACACGGGACTAGCTCCTACGAGCAGTACTTC. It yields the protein CASRLRHGTSSYEQYF.

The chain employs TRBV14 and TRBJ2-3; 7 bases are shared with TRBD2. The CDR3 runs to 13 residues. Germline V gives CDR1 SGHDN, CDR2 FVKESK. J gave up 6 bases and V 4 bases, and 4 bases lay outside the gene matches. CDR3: CASSREGRDTQYF. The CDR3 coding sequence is TGTGCCAGCAGCCGGGAGGGTAGGGATACGCAGTATTTT.

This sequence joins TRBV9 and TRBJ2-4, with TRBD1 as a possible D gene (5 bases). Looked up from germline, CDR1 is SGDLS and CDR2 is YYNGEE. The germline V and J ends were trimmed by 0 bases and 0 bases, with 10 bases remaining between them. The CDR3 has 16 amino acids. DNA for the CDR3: TGTGCCAGCAGCGTAGATTACAGGCGAGCCAAAAACATTCAGTACTTC. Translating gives CASSVDYRRAKNIQYF.

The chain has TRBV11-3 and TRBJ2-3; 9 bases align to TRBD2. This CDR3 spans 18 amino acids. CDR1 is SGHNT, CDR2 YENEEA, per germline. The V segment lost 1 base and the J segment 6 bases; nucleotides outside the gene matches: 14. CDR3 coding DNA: TGTGCCAGCAGCTTAGGTGCAGCGGGGGGCCCGGGGCGTGATACGCAGTATTTT. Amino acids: CASSLGAAGGPGRDTQYF.

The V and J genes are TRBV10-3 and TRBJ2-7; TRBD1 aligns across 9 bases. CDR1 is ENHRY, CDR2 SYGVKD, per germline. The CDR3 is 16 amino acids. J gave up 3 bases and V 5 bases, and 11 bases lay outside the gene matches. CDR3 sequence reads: CAISSGATGGGYEQYF. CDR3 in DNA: TGTGCCATCAGTTCCGGGGCTACAGGGGGCGGCTACGAGCAGTACTTC.

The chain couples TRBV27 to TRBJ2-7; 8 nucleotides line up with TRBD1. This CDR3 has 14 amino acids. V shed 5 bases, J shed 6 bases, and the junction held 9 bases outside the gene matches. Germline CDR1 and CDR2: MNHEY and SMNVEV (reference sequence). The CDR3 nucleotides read TGTGCCAGCAGTCCCCTGGACAGGGATTCCGAGCAGTACTTC. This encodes CASSPLDRDSEQYF.

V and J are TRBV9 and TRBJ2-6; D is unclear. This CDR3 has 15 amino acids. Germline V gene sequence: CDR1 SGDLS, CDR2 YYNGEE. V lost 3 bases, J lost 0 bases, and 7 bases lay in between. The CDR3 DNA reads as TGTGCCAGCAGCGCGCTGGCCTCTGGGGCCAACGTCCTGACTTTC. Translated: CASSALASGANVLTF.

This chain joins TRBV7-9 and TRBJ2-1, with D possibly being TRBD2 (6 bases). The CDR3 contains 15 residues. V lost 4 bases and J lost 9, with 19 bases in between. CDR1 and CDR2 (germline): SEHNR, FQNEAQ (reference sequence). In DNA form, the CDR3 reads TGTGCCAGCAGCTCCAATGGGGCAGGGAGGAGTGAGCAGTTCTTC. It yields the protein CASSSNGAGRSEQFF.